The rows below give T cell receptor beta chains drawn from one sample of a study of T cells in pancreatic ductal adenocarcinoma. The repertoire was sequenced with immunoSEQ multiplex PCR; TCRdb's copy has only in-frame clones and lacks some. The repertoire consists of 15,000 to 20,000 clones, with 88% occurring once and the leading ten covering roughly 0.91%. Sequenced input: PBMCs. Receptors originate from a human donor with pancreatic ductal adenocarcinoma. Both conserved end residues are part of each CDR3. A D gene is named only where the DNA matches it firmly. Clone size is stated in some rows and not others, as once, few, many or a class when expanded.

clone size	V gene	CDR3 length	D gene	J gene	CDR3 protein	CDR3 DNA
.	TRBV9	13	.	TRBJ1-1	CASSESDRAEAFF	TGTGCCAGCAGCGAATCGGACAGAGCTGAAGCTTTCTTT
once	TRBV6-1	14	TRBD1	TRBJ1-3	CASSLQGFGNTIYF	TGTGCCAGCAGCCTACAGGGGTTTGGAAACACCATATATTTT
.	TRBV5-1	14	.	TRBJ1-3	CASSTDISGNTIYF	TGCGCCAGCAGCACCGACATCTCTGGAAACACCATATATTTT
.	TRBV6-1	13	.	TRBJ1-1	CASILGSRGEAFF	TGTGCCAGCATCTTAGGGTCCAGGGGCGAAGCTTTCTTT
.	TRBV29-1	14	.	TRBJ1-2	CSVEEAGGGYGYTF	TGCAGCGTTGAAGAGGCGGGGGGCGGCTATGGCTACACCTTC
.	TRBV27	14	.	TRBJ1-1	CASRVLGQNTEAFF	TGTGCCAGCAGGGTCCTCGGACAAAACACTGAAGCTTTCTTT
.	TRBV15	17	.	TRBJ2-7	CATSRVSRQVRSYEQYF	TGTGCCACCAGCAGAGTTTCTCGACAGGTGAGGTCCTACGAGCAGTACTTC
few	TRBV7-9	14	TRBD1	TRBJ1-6	CASSLGQGDSPLHF	TGTGCCAGCAGCCTTGGACAGGGTGATTCACCCCTCCACTTT
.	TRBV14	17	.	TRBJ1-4	CASSQERGQRVYEKLFF	TGTGCCAGCAGCCAAGAACGAGGACAGCGAGTGTATGAAAAACTGTTTTTT
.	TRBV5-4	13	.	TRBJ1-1	CASSPTGVGEAFF	TGTGCCAGCAGCCCGACGGGGGTTGGAGAGGCTTTCTTT
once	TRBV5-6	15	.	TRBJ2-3	CASSSLEQSTDTQYF	TGTGCCAGCAGCTCATTGGAACAGAGCACAGATACGCAGTATTTT
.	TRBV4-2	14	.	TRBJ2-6	CASSQVSGANVLTF	TGTGCCAGCAGCCAAGTATCTGGGGCCAACGTCCTGACTTTC
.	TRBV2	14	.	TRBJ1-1	CASRVRGGNTEAFF	TGTGCCAGCAGAGTTAGGGGAGGGAACACTGAAGCTTTCTTT
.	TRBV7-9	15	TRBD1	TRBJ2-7	CASSLGDRGSYEQYF	TGTGCCAGCAGCTTAGGAGACAGGGGATCCTACGAGCAGTACTTC
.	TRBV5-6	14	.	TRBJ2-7	CASSYDAGTAEQYF	TGTGCCAGCAGCTATGACGCGGGGACGGCCGAGCAGTACTTC
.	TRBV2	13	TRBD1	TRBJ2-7	CASSEVQGNEQYF	TGTGCCAGCAGTGAGGTACAGGGGAACGAGCAGTACTTC
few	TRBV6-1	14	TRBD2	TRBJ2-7	CASSFPSGEVEQYF	TGTGCCAGCAGTTTTCCTAGCGGAGAGGTCGAGCAGTACTTC
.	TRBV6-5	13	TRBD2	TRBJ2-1	CASTLSGGNEQFF	TGTGCCAGCACCCTTAGCGGGGGTAATGAGCAGTTCTTC
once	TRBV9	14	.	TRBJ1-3	CASSPQYSGNTIYF	TGTGCCAGCAGCCCACAGTACTCTGGAAACACCATATATTTT
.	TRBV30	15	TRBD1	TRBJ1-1	CAWRKTGDGYTEAFF	TGTGCCTGGAGGAAGACAGGGGACGGATACACTGAAGCTTTCTTT
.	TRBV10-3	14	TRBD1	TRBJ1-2	CAISTGGGEVGYTF	TGTGCCATCAGTACAGGGGGAGGTGAGGTTGGCTACACCTTC
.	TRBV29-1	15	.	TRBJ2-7	CSVVYYRDHSYEQYF	TGCAGCGTTGTTTATTACAGGGACCACTCCTACGAGCAGTACTTC
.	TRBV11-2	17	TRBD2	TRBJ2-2	CASSTQPGTSFTGELFF	TGTGCCAGCAGCACCCAACCCGGGACTAGCTTCACCGGGGAGCTGTTTTTT
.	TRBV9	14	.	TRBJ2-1	CASSVAGSYNEQFF	TGTGCCAGCAGCGTAGCGGGCTCCTACAATGAGCAGTTCTTC
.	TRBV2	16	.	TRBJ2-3	CASSGGGLAITDTQYF	TGTGCCAGCAGCGGAGGAGGGCTAGCGATCACAGATACGCAGTATTTT
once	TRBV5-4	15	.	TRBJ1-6	CASSFQDRDNSPLHF	TGTGCCAGCAGCTTTCAAGACAGAGATAATTCACCCCTCCACTTT
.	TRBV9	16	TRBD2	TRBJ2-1	CASSVEGGGAVNEQFF	TGTGCCAGCAGCGTAGAGGGCGGGGGGGCCGTGAATGAGCAGTTCTTC
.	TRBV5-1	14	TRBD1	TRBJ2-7	CASSPRTGGYEQYF	TGCGCCAGCAGCCCCAGGACAGGGGGCTACGAGCAGTACTTC
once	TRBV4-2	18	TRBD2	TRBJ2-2	CASSAGLLAGGDTGELFF	TGTGCCAGCAGCGCAGGCCTCCTAGCGGGGGGGGATACCGGGGAGCTGTTTTTT
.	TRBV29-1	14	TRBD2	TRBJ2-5	CSVGTGRATETQYF	TGCAGCGTTGGAACGGGGAGGGCTACAGAGACCCAGTACTTC
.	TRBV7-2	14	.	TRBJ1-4	CASSLGGSNEKLFF	TGTGCCAGCAGCTTGGGGGGATCTAATGAAAAACTGTTTTTT